A single sample gave rise to the 7 T cell receptor beta chains below, sequenced in a study of T-cell reconstitution after alpha-beta-depleted transplantation in children. Preparation of the TCRbeta library used unique molecular identifiers. TCRdb called the PCR reads again in MiXCR, with one record for every CDR3 protein. The repertoire holds about 460,000 distinct CDR3 sequences, with 10% as singletons. This material consisted of PBMCs, taken before TCRalphabeta/CD19-depleted stem cell transplant. These receptors were obtained from a child younger than 10 with inherited bone marrow failure, due to receive a stem cell transplant.

This clonotype turned up a few times. The genes are TRBV18 and TRBJ1-5; maybe TRBD1 (6 bases). The V gene's germline CDR1 is KGHSH and CDR2 LQKENI. V was trimmed by 6 bases and J by 1 base, leaving 13 bases between them. This CDR3 comprises 15 residues. The CDR3 region is CASSPTGTSNQPQHF. For the CDR3, the DNA is TGTGCCAGCTCTCCCACAGGGACAAGCAATCAGCCCCAGCATTTT.

Remarks on this clonotype: A much larger clone sits a single nucleotide away, making a read error possible. V and J are TRBV6-2 or TRBV6-3 and TRBJ2-7; weak D call: TRBD2 (5 bases). The length of the CDR3 is 14 residues. Trimming stripped 5 bases from V and 4 bases from J, with 15 bases between. Germline CDR1 reads MNHEY; CDR2 reads SVGEGT. CDR3 residues: CASSLLEAGYEQYF. CDR3 bases: TGTGCCAGCAGTCTCCTGGAGGCTGGGTACGAGCAGTACTTC.

V is TRBV12-3 or TRBV12-4 and J is TRBJ1-1; tentatively, D is TRBD1 (5 bases). This CDR3 is 15 amino acids long. CDR3 sequence reads: CTCSLGDLMNTEAFF. The DNA of the CDR3 is TGTACCTGCAGTTTAGGGGATCTCATGAACACTGAAGCTTTCTTT.

This clonotype appeared many times. The gene calls are TRBV7-2 and TRBJ2-7; TRBD2 is a possible D gene (6 bases). With 8 bases removed from V and 2 bases from J, the gap between germline ends came to 7 bases. The CDR3 consists of 11 residues. The germline gives CDR1 SGHTA, CDR2 FQGNSA. The CDR3 loop is CASAGPYEQYF. CDR3 DNA sequence: TGTGCCAGCGCGGGGCCCTACGAGCAGTACTTC.

This clonotype has a count of ten or more. The chain has TRBV11-2 and TRBJ1-2; D call uncertain. The CDR3 is made up of 12 amino acids. CDR1 and CDR2 (germline): SGHAT, FQNNGV. V was trimmed by 3 bases and J by 8 bases, leaving 10 bases between them. As DNA, the CDR3 is TGTGCCAGCAGCTTTCAGCTGGTGGGCTACACCTTC. Translated: CASSFQLVGYTF.

The J gene is TRBJ2-1, the V gene TRBV27; a possible D gene is TRBD2 (5 bases). V lost 7 bases and J 7 bases, leaving 11 bases between the germline ends. The CDR3 covers 12 residues. From germline, CDR1 is MNHEY and CDR2 SMNVEV (reference sequence). The CDR3 DNA is TGTGCCAGCAACTCGCGGGCTAATGAGCAGTTCTTC. This gives the protein CASNSRANEQFF.

This clonotype was counted many times. This chain joins TRBV29-1 and TRBJ2-3, with 7 nucleotides matching TRBD1. Germline V lookup: CDR1 SQVTM, CDR2 ANQGSEA. Trimming removed 4 bases from V and 2 bases from J; junction bases left unmatched: 15. CDR3 length equals 17 residues. The CDR3 is CSVAGRGRGGYTDTQYF. CDR3 coding DNA: TGCAGCGTTGCGGGCAGGGGGAGAGGGGGCTACACAGATACGCAGTATTTT.